Shown below are 27 T cell receptor beta chains from a single sample sequenced in a study of shared clonotypes between healthy human individuals. This table comes from immunoSEQ multiplex PCR, and its TCRdb copy is limited to in-frame clones, with some not included. This sample carries roughly 2.5 million clones, about 92% of them seen once, and the ten largest clones take 0.13% to 0.15%. Source material: naive CD4+ T cells sorted from blood. Regarding subset: CD45RA+ positively selected. The receptors shown here come from a man aged 18-30 years in good health.

The chain uses TRBV2 and TRBJ2-7; the D is unclear. Between the trimmed V and J ends, which lost 4 bases and 2 bases, there was a span of 6 bases. This CDR3 has 12 residues. The germline V gene encodes CDR1 SNHLY and CDR2 FYNNEI. The CDR3 nucleotides read TGTGCCAGCAGTGCTCTGGCCTACGAGCAGTACTTC. Translated: CASSALAYEQYF.

As for this clone: Other DNA variants within this sample encode the same CDR3. The chain is built from TRBV5-1 and TRBJ1-4; no clear D. V lost 1 base and J lost 0, with 7 bases in between. The CDR3 totals 15 residues. CDR1 and CDR2 from the germline V gene are SGHRS and YFSETQ. CDR3 nucleotides: TGCGCCAGCAGCTTGCCAGGAACAACTAATGAAAAACTGTTTTTT. Its translation is CASSLPGTTNEKLFF.

The chain combines TRBV6-1 with TRBJ2-1; a weak D match, TRBD2 (5 bases). The V and J ends lost 4 bases and 0 bases respectively, with 10 bases between them. CDR3 length: 15 amino acids. Germline V gene sequence: CDR1 MNHNS, CDR2 SASEGT. The CDR3 spells CASSVLGGSYNEQFF. The CDR3 DNA sequence: TGTGCCAGCAGTGTTCTCGGAGGCTCCTACAATGAGCAGTTCTTC.

As to this clone: Other DNA sequences from this sample encode an identical CDR3 as well. This chain uses TRBV7-2 with TRBJ2-2; no clear D gene. V lost 3 bases and J lost 6, with 5 bases in between. Germline CDR1 is SGHTA and CDR2 is FQGNSA. This CDR3 has 12 amino acids. The CDR3 DNA reads TGTGCCAGCAGCTTTCGGTCCGGGGAGCTGTTTTTT. The encoded protein is CASSFRSGELFF.

The V gene is TRBV11-2, the J gene TRBJ2-3, with no clear D. CDR3 size: 15 residues. Trimming stripped 5 bases from V and 0 bases from J, with 12 bases between. Germline loops: CDR1 SGHAT, CDR2 FQNNGV. The CDR3 DNA sequence: TGTGCCAGCAGCCCTATAAACCCTAGCACAGATACGCAGTATTTT. This codes for CASSPINPSTDTQYF.

This chain's CDR3 is CASSRLGQDNSPLHF. For the CDR3, the DNA is TGTGCCAGCAGCAGACTCGGACAGGACAATTCACCCCTCCACTTT. The chain employs TRBV7-6 and TRBJ1-6; 7 bases line up with TRBD1. Germline V gives CDR1 SGHVS, CDR2 FNYEAQ. The CDR3 consists of 15 residues. The trim removed 5 bases at V and 7 bases at J, leaving 8 bases unmatched.

About this clone: Additional DNA sequences in this sample encode the identical CDR3. The chain couples TRBV7-9 to TRBJ2-7; D gene unclear. CDR1 is SEHNR and CDR2 is FQNEAQ in the germline V gene (reference sequence). Deletions cut 3 bases from V and 1 base from J, with 7 bases between. This CDR3 is 13 amino acids long. Here the CDR3 reads CASSLVNSYEQYF. The CDR3 DNA follows: TGTGCCAGCAGCTTGGTGAATTCCTACGAGCAGTACTTC.

The chain employs TRBV19 and TRBJ1-2; tentatively, D is TRBD1 (5 bases). This CDR3 contains 13 residues. Germline V lookup: CDR1 LNHDA, CDR2 SQIVND (reference sequence). V shed 0 bases and J shed 5 bases, with 7 bases lying between them. As DNA, the CDR3 is TGTGCCAGTAGTATAGATCCAGGGTATGGCTACACCTTC. The encoded protein is CASSIDPGYGYTF.

Regarding this clone: Other nucleotide sequences from this sample produce the same CDR3. V gene TRBV30 combines with J gene TRBJ2-2; D gene uncertain. Germline CDR1 GTSNPN, CDR2 SVGIG (reference sequence). The length of the CDR3 is 14 residues. Trimming shortened V by 0 bases and J by 1 base, and 6 bases separated the two germline ends. The CDR3 sequence: CAWSVGLNTGELFF. The CDR3 region has the DNA TGTGCCTGGAGTGTGGGCTTGAACACCGGGGAGCTGTTTTTT.

The V gene is TRBV14, the J gene TRBJ1-4; D remains unclear. Trimming took 4 bases from V and 6 from J, leaving 12 bases between them. CDR3 length: 14 residues. Germline V gene sequence: CDR1 SGHDN, CDR2 FVKESK. The CDR3 DNA sequence: TGTGCCAGCAGCCGCGGGGTTAATGATGAAAAACTGTTTTTT. Amino acid sequence: CASSRGVNDEKLFF.

This clone was counted once. This rearrangement joins TRBV5-1 to TRBJ1-5; no clear D. The CDR3 is 15 amino acids. Germline V gene sequence: CDR1 SGHRS, CDR2 YFSETQ. Trimming cost V 0 bases and J 5 bases, with 12 bases left between them. The chain's CDR3 is CASSLGAGLDQPQHF. The DNA of the CDR3 is TGCGCCAGCAGCTTGGGAGCGGGGTTGGATCAGCCCCAGCATTTT.

In its sample, this clone was seen once. The V gene is TRBV27, the J gene TRBJ1-1; 7 bases are a match to TRBD1. V lost 5 bases and J lost 1; bases outside the gene matches: 4. Looked up from germline, CDR1 is MNHEY and CDR2 is SMNVEV (reference sequence). The CDR3 loop spans 14 amino acids. The CDR3 loop reads CASSADRENTEAFF. As DNA, the CDR3 is TGTGCCAGCAGTGCCGACAGGGAGAACACTGAAGCTTTCTTT.

The chain uses TRBV4-1 and TRBJ2-6; unclear D gene. Germline CDR1 MGHRA, CDR2 YSYEKL. V lost 1 base, J lost 0 bases, and 10 bases lay in between. This CDR3 has 17 residues. The DNA of the CDR3 is TGCGCCAGCAGCCAAGGACGTGCGTACTCTGGGGCCAACGTCCTGACTTTC. Its translation is CASSQGRAYSGANVLTF.

J is TRBJ2-7 and V is TRBV18; either TRBD1 or TRBD2 may supply D (5 bases each). The germline V gene encodes CDR1 KGHSH and CDR2 LQKENI. This CDR3 is built from 17 residues. Trimming shortened V by 4 bases and J by 1 base, and 20 bases separated the two germline ends. The DNA of the CDR3 is TGTGCCAGCTCACTAAATCGTTTGGGGACCTTATCCTACGAGCAGTACTTC. It yields the protein CASSLNRLGTLSYEQYF.

The chain is built from TRBV30 and TRBJ2-7; TRBD2 might be the D (6 bases). CDR1 GTSNPN and CDR2 SVGIG come from the germline V gene (reference sequence). The CDR3 consists of 12 residues. Trimming removed 4 bases at V and 6 bases at J, with 13 bases between. The CDR3: CAWTQGGPEQYF. The CDR3 DNA follows: TGTGCCTGGACGCAGGGAGGTCCCGAGCAGTACTTC.

The rearrangement joins TRBV7-2 to TRBJ1-2; D is possibly TRBD1 (5 bases). V lost 0 bases and J 3 bases, leaving 17 bases between the germline ends. The CDR3 consists of 17 residues. From germline, CDR1 is SGHTA and CDR2 FQGNSA. CDR3 sequence reads: CASSLAATPWDYYGYTF. CDR3 nucleotides: TGTGCCAGCAGCTTAGCGGCCACACCCTGGGACTACTATGGCTACACCTTC. The variable domain in full, completed from reference TRBV7-2 and TRBJ1-2, reads GAGVSQSPSNKVTEKGKDVELRCDPISGHTALYWYRQSLGQGLEFLIYFQGNSAPDKSGLPSDRFSAERTGGSVSTLTIQRTQQEDSAVYLCASSLAATPWDYYGYTFGSGTRLTVV.

The CDR3, as DNA: TGCGCCAGCAGCCCCAGGGGTTCCCAGAACACTGAAGCTTTCTTT. Translating it yields CASSPRGSQNTEAFF. The gene calls are TRBV4-1 and TRBJ1-1, with D tentatively TRBD1 (6 bases). Trimming stripped 4 bases from V and 1 base from J, with 13 bases between. This CDR3 has 15 amino acids. Germline V gene sequence: CDR1 MGHRA, CDR2 YSYEKL.

V is TRBV28 and J is TRBJ1-6, with D unclear. Trimming removed 3 bases from V and 6 bases from J, with 9 bases in between. Germline V gene sequence: CDR1 MDHEN, CDR2 SYDVKM. The CDR3 loop spans 14 amino acids. CDR3 sequence reads: CASSLRQSNSPLHF. As DNA, the CDR3 is TGTGCCAGCAGTTTGCGACAATCTAATTCACCCCTCCACTTT.

Remarks on this clone: The same CDR3 can be traced to other DNA sequences in this sample. The gene calls are TRBV5-1 and TRBJ1-3, with TRBD1 identical over 7 bases. There are 14 residues in the CDR3. J lost 7 bases, V lost 0 bases, and 4 bases had no gene match. CDR1 and CDR2 from the germline V gene are SGHRS and YFSETQ. The CDR3 DNA follows: TGCGCCAGCAGCTTGGAAGGGGGCCGTAACACCATATATTTT. It encodes CASSLEGGRNTIYF.

This chain uses TRBV29-1 with TRBJ2-1; tentatively, D is TRBD2 (6 bases). The CDR3 has 14 amino acids. Germline values: CDR1 SQVTM, CDR2 ANQGSEA. Trimming removed 1 base at V and 8 bases at J, with 15 bases between. The CDR3 sequence: CSVEAGAAVDEQFF. CDR3 DNA sequence: TGCAGCGTTGAAGCGGGAGCCGCTGTTGATGAGCAGTTCTTC.

V and J are TRBV5-1 and TRBJ2-5; 10 bases are shared with TRBD1. This CDR3 has 15 residues. The germline gives CDR1 SGHRS, CDR2 YFSETQ. Trimming took 3 bases from V and 2 from J; bases not matched to a gene: 4. The CDR3 region is CASSSRTGGQETQYF. The CDR3 nucleotides read TGCGCCAGCAGCTCGAGGACAGGGGGACAAGAGACCCAGTACTTC. The full variable domain, its missing parts supplied by reference TRBV5-1 and TRBJ2-5, is KAGVTQTPRYLIKTRGQQVTLSCSPISGHRSVSWYQQTPGQGLQFLFEYFSETQRNKGNFPGRFSGRQFSNSRSEMNVSTLELGDSALYLCASSSRTGGQETQYFGPGTRLLVL.

This sequence joins TRBV5-1 and TRBJ2-1, with 8 bases identical to TRBD2. From germline, CDR1 is SGHRS and CDR2 YFSETQ. This CDR3 has 14 residues. V dropped 0 bases and J dropped 7; count of bases not matched to a gene: 3. This CDR3 reads CASSLASGPNEQFF. DNA for the CDR3: TGCGCCAGCAGCTTGGCTAGCGGGCCTAATGAGCAGTTCTTC.

This clone was seen more than once but under ten times. The chain carries TRBV2 and TRBJ1-1, with D unresolved. Germline-derived CDR1 and CDR2 are SNHLY and FYNNEI. Trimming took off 7 bases at V and 0 bases at J, with 12 bases between the two ends. CDR3 size: 14 residues. CDR3 nucleotides: TGTGCCAGCACCATGGACGGGATGAACACTGAAGCTTTCTTT. Its translation is CASTMDGMNTEAFF.

This clone was recorded once. The chain uses TRBV30 and TRBJ2-5; D not certain. Germline CDR1 is GTSNPN and CDR2 is SVGIG (reference sequence). Trimming pared 4 bases from V and 7 bases from J, leaving 16 bases between. This CDR3 has 13 residues. CDR3 DNA sequence: TGTGCCTGGAACCTCCACGGTTGGGGGACCCAGTACTTC. Protein sequence: CAWNLHGWGTQYF. Together with reference TRBV30 and TRBJ2-5, the CDR3 gives the full variable domain: SQTIHQWPATLVQPVGSPLSLECTVEGTSNPNLYWYRQAAGRGLQLLFYSVGIGQISSEVPQNLSASRPQDRQFILSSKKLLLSDSGFYLCAWNLHGWGTQYFGPGTRLLVL.

V is TRBV5-4 and J is TRBJ1-4; no definite D call. Germline CDR1 reads SGHNT; CDR2 reads YYREEE (reference sequence). Trimming pared 0 bases from V and 8 bases from J, leaving 17 bases between. The CDR3 length is 16 residues. The chain's CDR3 is CASSLEAGAQGEKLFF. The CDR3 DNA reads as TGTGCCAGCAGCTTGGAGGCAGGAGCCCAAGGGGAAAAACTGTTTTTT.

CDR3 sequence: CASSPWGGVYGYTF. The DNA of the CDR3 is TGTGCCAGCAGCCCCTGGGGGGGGGTCTATGGCTACACCTTC. This chain connects TRBV7-2 to TRBJ1-2; D may be TRBD1 (5 bases). Germline loops: CDR1 SGHTA, CDR2 FQGNSA. This CDR3 region has 14 residues. The V end was cut by 5 bases, the J end by 4 bases, with 14 bases between.

This sequence joins TRBV4-3 and TRBJ2-5, with 11 bases matching TRBD2. V dropped 4 bases and J dropped 5; count of bases not matched to a gene: 9. CDR1 LGHNA and CDR2 YSLEER come from the germline V gene. The CDR3 runs to 16 residues. This CDR3 reads CASSPGTSGGYETQYF. The CDR3 nucleotides are TGCGCCAGCAGCCCTGGGACTAGCGGCGGGTACGAGACCCAGTACTTC.